This T cell receptor beta chain was sequenced in a study of T cell responses to AZD1222 COVID-19 vaccine. Germline CDR1 GTSNPN, CDR2 SVGIG (reference sequence). V was pared by 2 bases and J by 0 bases, with 7 bases between. CDR3 length equals 13 residues. TCRdb keeps only in-frame clones here, not all; method: immunoSEQ multiplex PCR. The sample consists of roughly 120,000 clones, around 94% of them appearing once. The starting material was peripheral blood, obtained on day 0 of AZD1222 vaccination. The chain joins TRBV30 to TRBJ1-2, with TRBD1 as a possible D gene (5 bases). The source of this sequence is an adult in good health. In DNA, the CDR3 is TGTGCCTGGAGTATGGACACTAACTATGGCTACACCTTC. It codes for CAWSMDTNYGYTF.